The 25 T cell receptor beta chains below all came from one sample that was sequenced in a study of radiation and T cells in renal cell carcinoma. Assay: immunoSEQ multiplex PCR; the TCRdb copy retains only in-frame clones and omits some. The sample has 45,000 or so clones, 75% to 85% seen once; the top ten hold 31%. As to time point: baseline pretreatment blood. Indicated treatment: 15 Gy SBRT to primary tumor, nephrectomy 4 weeks later. Sequenced material: blood, taken from a patient whose treatment included radiotherapy and nephrectomy. These receptors were collected from a woman in her sixties or seventies with renal cell carcinoma.

V gene TRBV6-4 combines with J gene TRBJ2-1, with TRBD1 identical over 9 bases. The CDR3 length is 13 residues. Trimming took 3 bases from V and 6 from J; bases not matched to a gene: 0. Germline-derived CDR1 and CDR2 are MRHNA and SNTAGT. The CDR3 sequence: CASSEGQGNEQFF. The CDR3 DNA is TGTGCCAGCAGTGAGGGACAGGGCAATGAGCAGTTCTTC.

This chain links TRBV5-1 with TRBJ2-5; 9 bases fit TRBD1. The V and J ends lost 4 bases and 0 bases, in that order; junction bases with no gene match: 7. The CDR3 consists of 16 residues. Looked up from germline, CDR1 is SGHRS and CDR2 is YFSETQ. The CDR3 protein is CASSPGTGRNQETQYF. The CDR3 nucleotides are TGCGCCAGCAGCCCCGGGACAGGGCGGAACCAAGAGACCCAGTACTTC.

The chain links TRBV7-2 to TRBJ2-5; 7 bases map to TRBD2. The CDR3 consists of 13 residues. Per germline, CDR1 SGHTA and CDR2 FQGNSA. The V segment lost 1 base and the J segment 5 bases; nucleotides outside the gene matches: 1. CDR3 region: CASSLVSGETQYF. DNA for the CDR3: TGTGCCAGCAGCTTAGTTAGCGGGGAGACCCAGTACTTC.

V and J are TRBV30 and TRBJ1-5; D might be TRBD1 (5 bases). Germline V gene data show CDR1 as GTSNPN and CDR2 as SVGIG (reference sequence). The CDR3 has 13 residues. Trimming removed 3 bases from V and 2 bases from J, with 8 bases in between. The CDR3, as DNA: TGTGCCTGGAGCGGGGGAGGCAATCAGCCCCAGCATTTT. Protein sequence: CAWSGGGNQPQHF.

The chain links TRBV18 to TRBJ1-1, with unresolved D. The length of the CDR3 is 15 residues. Germline V gives CDR1 KGHSH, CDR2 LQKENI. V lost 1 base and J lost 1, with 10 bases in between. The CDR3 sequence is CASSPQTPGNTEAFF. CDR3 coding DNA: TGTGCCAGCTCACCACAAACCCCAGGGAACACTGAAGCTTTCTTT.

V is TRBV6-6 and J is TRBJ1-5, with D possibly being TRBD1 (5 bases). V shed 3 bases and J shed 3 bases, with 9 bases lying between them. Germline V gene lookup returns CDR1 MNHNY and CDR2 SVGAGI (reference sequence). The CDR3 contains 14 residues. The CDR3 DNA sequence: TGTGCCAGCAGTTATGGGGGGAACAATCAGCCCCAGCATTTT. Residues: CASSYGGNNQPQHF.

The V and J genes are TRBV11-2 and TRBJ1-4; 7 bases agree with TRBD1. The CDR3 is 13 residues long. CDR1 is SGHAT, CDR2 FQNNGV, per germline. V lost 4 bases to trimming and J lost 8 bases; unmatched junction nucleotides: 4. This chain's CDR3 is CASSSRGGEKLFF. CDR3 sequence (DNA): TGTGCCAGCAGCTCACGAGGGGGCGAAAAACTGTTTTTT. The full variable domain, in which reference TRBV11-2 and TRBJ1-4 provide the parts outside the CDR3, is EAGVAQSPRYKIIEKRQSVAFWCNPISGHATLYWYQQILGQGPKLLIQFQNNGVVDDSQLPKDRFSAERLKGVDSTLKIQPAKLEDSAVYLCASSSRGGEKLFFGSGTQLSVL.

A few counts support this clone. V usage is TRBV11-2 and J usage is TRBJ1-6; 7 bases fit TRBD1. The junction had 9 bases not matched to a gene; V was cut back by 5 bases and J by 11 bases. This CDR3 is 14 amino acids long. Germline CDR1 reads SGHAT; CDR2 reads FQNNGV. The CDR3 spells CASSQGQAWAPLHF. The CDR3 DNA reads TGTGCCAGCAGCCAAGGACAGGCCTGGGCACCCCTCCACTTT.

The chain recombines TRBV20-1 with TRBJ1-2, with D unclear. Trimming pared 4 bases from V and 8 bases from J, leaving 11 bases between. From germline, CDR1 is DFQATT and CDR2 SNEGSKA (reference sequence). This CDR3 has 11 amino acids. CDR3 in DNA: TGCAGTGCTAAAAAAGGAGGGGGCTACACCTTC. The encoded protein is CSAKKGGGYTF.

The J gene is TRBJ2-5, the V gene TRBV9; the D is unclear. CDR1 is SGDLS and CDR2 is YYNGEE in the germline V gene. V lost 4 bases, J lost 4 bases, and 17 bases lay in between. The CDR3 consists of 15 residues. In DNA form, the CDR3 reads TGTGCCAGCAGCATTGGGTTCTCCCCGGGAGAGACCCAGTACTTC. This encodes CASSIGFSPGETQYF.

J is TRBJ2-7 and V is TRBV6-5; TRBD1 aligns across 9 bases. The CDR3 has 14 residues. Trimming took 10 bases from V and 6 from J; bases not matched to a gene: 13. CDR1 and CDR2 from the germline V gene are MNHEY and SVGAGI. The CDR3 spells CAMLDRDRVSEQYF. CDR3 DNA: TGTGCCATGCTTGACCGGGACAGGGTTTCCGAGCAGTACTTC.

This chain uses TRBV11-3 with TRBJ2-2; D unclear. Deletions cut 5 bases from V and 5 bases from J, with 18 bases between. Germline V CDR1 and CDR2: SGHNT, YENEEA. This CDR3 region has 16 residues. The CDR3 bases are TGTGCCAGCAGCCGGAGCGAAGGAGTTTATACCGGGGAGCTGTTTTTT. Residues: CASSRSEGVYTGELFF.

The chain is built from TRBV7-9 and TRBJ2-4, with D unresolved. CDR1 SEHNR and CDR2 FQNEAQ come from the germline V gene (reference sequence). The V and J ends lost 1 base and 5 bases respectively, with 6 bases between them. This CDR3 comprises 13 residues. The CDR3 spells CASSLVDQNIQYF. In nucleotides, the CDR3 is TGTGCCAGCAGCTTAGTGGACCAAAACATTCAGTACTTC.

For the CDR3, the DNA is TGTGCCAGCTCACCAATCGGACGGACCCAAGAGACCCAGTACTTC. This translates into CASSPIGRTQETQYF. V gene TRBV18 combines with J gene TRBJ2-5, with D unresolved. This CDR3 has 15 amino acids. V was cut by 2 bases and J by 1 base, with 11 bases left in between. CDR1 is KGHSH, CDR2 LQKENI, per germline.

This clone was seen only a few times. The V gene is TRBV4-2, the J gene TRBJ1-2; D remains ambiguous. The CDR3 length is 14 residues. V dropped 0 bases and J dropped 7 bases, with 12 bases sitting between them. Germline CDR1 LGHNA, CDR2 YNFKEQ. The CDR3 spells CASSQDIGSIGYTF. In DNA form, the CDR3 reads TGTGCCAGCAGCCAAGATATTGGGTCGATTGGCTACACCTTC.

V is TRBV6-6 and J is TRBJ1-6; 8 bases align to TRBD1. The germline CDR1 and CDR2 sequences are MNHNY and SVGAGI (reference sequence). With V trimmed by 1 base and J by 10 bases, 6 bases remained unmatched. The CDR3 spans 15 residues. The CDR3 DNA reads TGTGCCAGCAGTTACTACGACAGGGGCGGATCACCCCTCCACTTT. Translation gives CASSYYDRGGSPLHF.

This rearrangement joins TRBV6-5 to TRBJ1-2; D is uncertain. V gave up 7 bases and J gave up 4 bases, with 13 bases separating them. Germline assignment: CDR1 MNHEY and CDR2 SVGAGI. The CDR3 is made up of 13 amino acids. CDR3 sequence: CASKRDASYGYTF. As DNA, the CDR3 is TGTGCCAGCAAAAGAGACGCCTCCTATGGCTACACCTTC.

This clone was seen more than once but under ten times. This rearrangement joins TRBV7-9 to TRBJ1-2; D remains unclear. Trimming left V 10 bases short and J 4 bases short, with 19 bases between. The CDR3 loop spans 14 amino acids. CDR1 and CDR2 from the germline V gene are SEHNR and FQNEAQ (reference sequence). CDR3 bases: TGTGCCACCACGCTGACTTCATGGACCTATGGCTACACCTTC. Its protein is CATTLTSWTYGYTF.

The V call is TRBV19, the J call TRBJ1-3, with D possibly being TRBD1 (5 bases). Trimming removed 9 bases at V and 0 bases at J, with 12 bases between. The germline CDR1 and CDR2 sequences are LNHDA and SQIVND (reference sequence). This CDR3 has 14 amino acids. The CDR3 DNA is TGTGCCAGCCTGGGACGGGGCTCTGGAAACACCATATATTTT. It codes for CASLGRGSGNTIYF.

The chain is built from TRBV18 and TRBJ1-5, with 8 bases matching TRBD1. The CDR3 length is 16 residues. Per the germline V gene, CDR1 is KGHSH and CDR2 is LQKENI. The V gene end was trimmed by 6 bases and the J gene end by 6 bases; junction bases not matched to a gene: 13. CDR3 nucleotide sequence: TGTGCCAGCTCTCCCGAAGGACAGGGCTACTCTCAGCCCCAGCATTTT. This codes for CASSPEGQGYSQPQHF.

This clone was counted once. The gene calls are TRBV6-1 and TRBJ1-5, with a tentative D call TRBD1 (6 bases). V was cut by 2 bases and J by 5 bases, with 10 bases left in between. CDR3 size: 14 residues. CDR1 is MNHNS and CDR2 is SASEGT in the germline V gene. The CDR3 DNA sequence: TGTGCCAGCAGTGAACTGTCAGGGGATCAGCCCCAGCATTTT. It codes for CASSELSGDQPQHF.

The chain employs TRBV4-2 and TRBJ2-7, with TRBD2 as a possible D gene (5 bases). This CDR3 is 12 amino acids long. Trimming took off 1 base at V and 6 bases at J, with 7 bases between the two ends. Germline CDR1 reads LGHNA; CDR2 reads YNFKEQ. CDR3 sequence (DNA): TGTGCCAGCAGCCAAGTAAGCGGCGAGCAGTACTTC. It yields the protein CASSQVSGEQYF.

The chain is built from TRBV27 and TRBJ1-1, with 10 positions matching TRBD1. Germline assignment: CDR1 MNHEY and CDR2 SMNVEV (reference sequence). With 4 bases clipped from V and 6 bases from J, the junction kept 5 bases outside the gene matches. This CDR3 spans 14 amino acids. CDR3 residues: CASSSGQGIAEAFF. The CDR3 nucleotides read TGTGCCAGCAGTTCGGGACAGGGGATTGCTGAAGCTTTCTTT.

This clone occurred a few times. V gene TRBV11-2 combines with J gene TRBJ1-6; no clear D gene. The CDR3 is 13 residues long. Germline assignment: CDR1 SGHAT and CDR2 FQNNGV. V was pared by 0 bases and J by 11 bases, with 8 bases between. CDR3 DNA sequence: TGTGCCAGCAGCTTAGAGGGTAACGCACCCCTCCACTTT. Translating it yields CASSLEGNAPLHF.

The chain has TRBV7-8 and TRBJ2-7, with D unclear. The ends were cut back, 1 base at V and 4 bases at J, with 2 bases in the middle. There are 11 residues in the CDR3. Germline CDR1 SGHVS, CDR2 FQNEAQ. As DNA, the CDR3 is TGTGCCAGCAGCTTAGAGTACGAGCAGTACTTC. It encodes CASSLEYEQYF.